The 15 T cell receptor beta chains reported below all come from one sample, sequenced in a study of identical twins' blood T cells. TCRdb itself ran the 5' RACE reads through MiXCR, one entry per CDR3 protein. This table has fewer than 450,000 distinct CDR3 sequences, under 30% appearing once. What was sequenced was PBMCs. The receptors were sampled from a woman aged 18-50 years in good health.

This clonotype was counted a few times. V and J are TRBV7-8 and TRBJ1-5; TRBD1 might be the D (6 bases). V gave up 5 bases and J gave up 6 bases, with 14 bases separating them. CDR3 length equals 14 residues. The V gene's germline CDR1 is SGHVS and CDR2 FQNEAQ. CDR3 protein: CASSLGQQIQPQHF. CDR3 DNA: TGTGCCAGCAGCCTTGGACAGCAGATTCAGCCCCAGCATTTT.

This clonotype occurred a few times. The gene calls are TRBV6-5 and TRBJ2-7; 7 bases agree with TRBD2. Trimming at V came to 11 bases and at J to 1 base, leaving 14 bases not matched to a gene. This CDR3 spans 15 amino acids. Germline CDR1 is MNHEY and CDR2 is SVGAGI. CDR3 bases: TGTGCCGGGCTCCCGCCGGGCGGGAGATCCTACGAGCAGTACTTC. It yields the protein CAGLPPGGRSYEQYF.

CDR3 residues: CASGSGEQGRTEAFF. Here the CDR3 DNA reads TGTGCCAGCGGATCGGGAGAACAGGGCCGGACTGAAGCTTTCTTT. The chain recombines TRBV28 with TRBJ1-1; maybe TRBD1 (6 bases). The germline V gene has CDR1 MDHEN and CDR2 SYDVKM. CDR3 length: 15 residues. V shed 8 bases and J shed 5 bases, with 21 bases lying between them.

The table lists this clonotype with a few counts. The chain employs TRBV11-3 and TRBJ2-7, with D perhaps matching TRBD1 or TRBD2 (5 bases each). CDR1 is SGHNT and CDR2 is YENEEA in the germline V gene. CDR3 length: 15 residues. Trimming removed 5 bases from V and 3 bases from J, with 17 bases in between. The CDR3 reads CASSERDGINYEQYF. CDR3 in DNA: TGTGCCAGCAGCGAACGGGACGGAATAAACTACGAGCAGTACTTC.

This chain links TRBV9 with TRBJ2-2, with D possibly being TRBD2 (5 bases). The V gene lost 7 bases and the J gene lost 8 bases, with 15 bases spanning the gap. The CDR3 is 13 amino acids. Germline-derived CDR1 and CDR2 are SGDLS and YYNGEE. The CDR3 DNA reads TGTGCCAGCCGAGGGAAGGGTGAGGGGGAGCTGTTTTTT. Encoded protein: CASRGKGEGELFF. Full variable domain (rest looked up from reference TRBV9 and TRBJ2-2): DSGVTQTPKHLITATGQRVTLRCSPRSGDLSVYWYQQSLDQGLQFLIQYYNGEERAKGNILERFSAQQFPDLHSELNLSSLELGDSALYFCASRGKGEGELFFGEGSRLTVL.

The V gene is TRBV5-1, the J gene TRBJ1-1; D call uncertain. This CDR3 spans 13 amino acids. V was trimmed by 0 bases and J by 4 bases, leaving 7 bases between them. Germline V gene data show CDR1 as SGHRS and CDR2 as YFSETQ. CDR3 coding DNA: TGCGCCAGCAGCTTGGCGGATAGCACTGAAGCTTTCTTT. The encoded protein is CASSLADSTEAFF.

This chain joins TRBV11-2 and TRBJ1-2; no clear D. Germline lookup yields CDR1 SGHAT and CDR2 FQNNGV. The V end was cut by 7 bases, the J end by 4 bases, with 16 bases between. This CDR3 is 14 amino acids long. The CDR3 DNA reads TGTGCCAGCACCCAAACCCGGGTGGGCTATGGCTACACCTTC. Translating gives CASTQTRVGYGYTF.

This clonotype was counted only a few times. CDR3 coding DNA: TGTGCCAGCAGCGAAAGCACCATCACAGATACGCAGTATTTT. Translating gives CASSESTITDTQYF. V is TRBV7-9 and J is TRBJ2-3, with unresolved D. This CDR3 has 14 amino acids. CDR1 SEHNR and CDR2 FQNEAQ come from the germline V gene (reference sequence). With 5 bases removed from V and 2 bases from J, the gap between germline ends came to 11 bases.

This clonotype turned up a few times. The chain has TRBV6-5 and TRBJ2-1, with 11 bases that match TRBD2. V shed 6 bases, J shed 2 bases, and the junction held 6 bases outside the gene matches. Germline V gives CDR1 MNHEY, CDR2 SVGAGI. The CDR3 covers 16 residues. The DNA of the CDR3 is TGTGCCAGCAGCCCTGGGACTAGCGGACCCTACAATGAGCAGTTCTTC. Translating gives CASSPGTSGPYNEQFF.

Turning to this clonotype: Just one base apart from a much larger clone, this may be a read error. CDR3 in DNA: TGCAGCGTTTTGTTGGAGTGGGAGACCCGGTACTTC. Its protein product is CSVLLEWETRYF. The chain recombines TRBV29-1 with TRBJ2-5; maybe TRBD2 (5 bases). CDR3 length: 12 residues. CDR1 SQVTM and CDR2 ANQGSEA come from the germline V gene.

With respect to this clonotype: Germline and junction disagree at one end, which may indicate a read error. This chain connects TRBV7-9 to TRBJ2-4; no reliable D call. Germline V gene lookup returns CDR1 SEHNR and CDR2 FQNEAQ (reference sequence). This CDR3 contains 13 residues. The CDR3 protein is CASSLGQINIHYF. Written as DNA, the CDR3 is TGTGCCAGCAGCTTAGGGCAGATAAACATTCATTACTTC.

The chain employs TRBV9 and TRBJ2-7; 8 bases match TRBD1. The V gene end was trimmed by 3 bases and the J gene end by 5 bases; junction bases not matched to a gene: 13. This CDR3 has 16 residues. Germline values: CDR1 SGDLS, CDR2 YYNGEE. This CDR3 is CASSAGTGEYGNEQYF. In DNA form, the CDR3 reads TGTGCCAGCAGCGCAGGGACAGGAGAGTATGGTAACGAGCAGTACTTC.

The rearrangement uses TRBV28 and TRBJ2-1; 11 bases align to TRBD2. CDR1 is MDHEN, CDR2 SYDVKM, per germline. J gave up 0 bases and V 6 bases, and 10 bases lay outside the gene matches. This CDR3 comprises 18 residues. CDR3 amino acids: CASSQLGLADSSYNEQFF. The DNA for the CDR3 is TGTGCCAGCAGCCAACTGGGACTAGCGGACTCCTCCTACAATGAGCAGTTCTTC.

This clonotype was seen ten or more times. The V gene is TRBV2, the J gene TRBJ2-2; no firm D call. V was pared by 1 base and J by 10 bases, with 7 bases between. Per the germline V gene, CDR1 is SNHLY and CDR2 is FYNNEI. This CDR3 has 12 amino acids. CDR3 in DNA: TGTGCCAGCAGTGAAGAGGTAGTGGAGCTGTTTTTT. Protein product: CASSEEVVELFF.

In its sample, this clonotype was seen a few times. The CDR3 is CASSQARQGSYEQYF. CDR3 nucleotides: TGCGCCAGCAGCCAAGCTAGACAGGGATCTTACGAGCAGTACTTC. V is TRBV4-3 and J is TRBJ2-7; TRBD1 aligns across 7 bases. Unmatched junction bases numbered 7, after V lost 1 base and J lost 4 bases. The V gene's germline CDR1 is LGHNA and CDR2 YSLEER. The CDR3 is 15 residues long.